The table lists the clone carrying this T cell receptor beta chain with many counts. Its antigen is not known. The entry originates in a study of T cells in Graves' hyperthyroidism and ophthalmopathy. TCR beta CDR3 sequences were amplified from RNA transcripts. Primed by the HTBI set, a first-round RT-PCR was run on the TCR CDR3. TCRdb analysed the multiplex PCR reads with MiXCR anew, one entry per CDR3 protein. The data show roughly 240,000 distinct CDR3 sequences, approximately 25% seen once. Study findings and constraints: Appearing also in blood were most of the thyroid clonotypes expanded above 0.001.

The V gene lost 5 bases and the J gene lost 2 bases, with 14 bases spanning the gap. Per the germline V gene, CDR1 is SGHRS and CDR2 is YFSETQ. CDR3 length: 14 amino acids. V usage is TRBV5-1 and J usage is TRBJ2-7; D possibly uses TRBD1 or TRBD2 (5 bases each). The TCR originated in a middle-aged woman with Graves' ophthalmopathy. Source material: blood. CDR3 sequence reads: CASSRDPGTYEQYF. The CDR3 nucleotides read TGCGCCAGCAGTAGGGACCCCGGGACCTACGAGCAGTACTTC.